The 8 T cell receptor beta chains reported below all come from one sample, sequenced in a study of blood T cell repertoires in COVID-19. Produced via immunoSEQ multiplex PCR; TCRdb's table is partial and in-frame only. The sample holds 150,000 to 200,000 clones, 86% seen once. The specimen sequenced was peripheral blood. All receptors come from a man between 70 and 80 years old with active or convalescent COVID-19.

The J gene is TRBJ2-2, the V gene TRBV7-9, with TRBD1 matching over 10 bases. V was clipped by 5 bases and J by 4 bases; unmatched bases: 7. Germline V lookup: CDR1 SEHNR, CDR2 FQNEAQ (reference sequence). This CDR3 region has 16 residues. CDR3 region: CASSTPGQGSTGELFF. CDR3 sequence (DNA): TGTGCCAGCAGCACTCCGGGACAGGGGTCCACCGGGGAGCTGTTTTTT.

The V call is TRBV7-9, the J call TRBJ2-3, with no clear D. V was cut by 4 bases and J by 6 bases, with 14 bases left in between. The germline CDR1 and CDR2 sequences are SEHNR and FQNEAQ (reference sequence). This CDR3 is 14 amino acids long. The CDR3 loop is CASSSRILGDTQYF. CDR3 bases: TGTGCCAGCAGCTCCAGGATCCTTGGTGATACGCAGTATTTT.

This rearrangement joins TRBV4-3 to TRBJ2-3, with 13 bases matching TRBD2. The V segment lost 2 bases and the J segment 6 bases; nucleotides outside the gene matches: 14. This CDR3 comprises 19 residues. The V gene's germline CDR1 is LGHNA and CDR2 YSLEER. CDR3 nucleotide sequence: TGCGCCAGCAGCCAACTCACGGCCGGGACTAGCGGGGCCGGGGATACGCAGTATTTT. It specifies CASSQLTAGTSGAGDTQYF.

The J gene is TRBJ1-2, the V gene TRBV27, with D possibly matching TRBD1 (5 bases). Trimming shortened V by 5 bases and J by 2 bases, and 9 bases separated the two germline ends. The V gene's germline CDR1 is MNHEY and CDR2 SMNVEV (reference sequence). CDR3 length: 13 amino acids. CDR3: CASSPGHNYGYTF. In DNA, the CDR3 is TGTGCCAGCAGTCCCGGACACAACTATGGCTACACCTTC.

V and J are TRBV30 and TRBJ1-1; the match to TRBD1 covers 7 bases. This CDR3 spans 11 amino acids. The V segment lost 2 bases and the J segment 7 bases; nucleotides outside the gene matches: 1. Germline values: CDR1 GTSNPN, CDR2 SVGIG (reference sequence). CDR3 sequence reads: CAWSWTGEAFF. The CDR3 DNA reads TGTGCCTGGAGTTGGACAGGTGAAGCTTTCTTT.

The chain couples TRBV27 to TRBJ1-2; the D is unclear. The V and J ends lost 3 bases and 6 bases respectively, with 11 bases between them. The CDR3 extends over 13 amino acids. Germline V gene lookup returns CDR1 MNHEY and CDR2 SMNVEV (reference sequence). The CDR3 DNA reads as TGTGCCAGCAGTTTTAGAGGGCTCGATGGCTACACCTTC. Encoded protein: CASSFRGLDGYTF.

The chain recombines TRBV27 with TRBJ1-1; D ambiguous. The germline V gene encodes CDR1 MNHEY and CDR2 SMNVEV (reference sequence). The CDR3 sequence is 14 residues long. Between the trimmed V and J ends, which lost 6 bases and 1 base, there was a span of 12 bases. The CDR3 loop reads CASRQRTGNTEAFF. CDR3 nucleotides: TGTGCCAGCAGACAAAGAACGGGGAACACTGAAGCTTTCTTT.

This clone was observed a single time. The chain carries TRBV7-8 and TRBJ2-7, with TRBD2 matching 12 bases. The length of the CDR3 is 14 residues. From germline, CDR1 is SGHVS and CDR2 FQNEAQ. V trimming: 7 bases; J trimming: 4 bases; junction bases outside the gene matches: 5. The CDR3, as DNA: TGTGCCAGCATACTAGCGGGAGGTCCTTACGAGCAGTACTTC. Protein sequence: CASILAGGPYEQYF.